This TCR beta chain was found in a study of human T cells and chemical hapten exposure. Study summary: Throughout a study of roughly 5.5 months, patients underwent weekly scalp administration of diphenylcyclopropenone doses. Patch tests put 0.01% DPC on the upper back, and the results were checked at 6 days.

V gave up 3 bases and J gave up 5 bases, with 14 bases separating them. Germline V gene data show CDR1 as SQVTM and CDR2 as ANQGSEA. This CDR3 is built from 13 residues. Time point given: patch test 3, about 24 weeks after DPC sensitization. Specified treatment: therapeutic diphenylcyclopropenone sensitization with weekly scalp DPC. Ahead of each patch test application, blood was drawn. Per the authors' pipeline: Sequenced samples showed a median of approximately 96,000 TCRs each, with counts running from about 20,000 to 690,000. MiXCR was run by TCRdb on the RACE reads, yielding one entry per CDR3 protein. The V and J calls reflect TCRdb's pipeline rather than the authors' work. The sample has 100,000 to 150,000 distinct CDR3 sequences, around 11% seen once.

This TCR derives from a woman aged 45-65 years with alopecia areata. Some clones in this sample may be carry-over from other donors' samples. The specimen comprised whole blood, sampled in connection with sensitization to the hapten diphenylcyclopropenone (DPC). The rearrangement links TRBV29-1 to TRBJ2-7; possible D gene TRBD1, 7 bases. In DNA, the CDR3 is TGCAGCGTTGACAACCAGGGGGGAAACGAGCAGTACTTC. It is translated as CSVDNQGGNEQYF.